This TCR beta chain comes out of a study of blood T cell repertoires in COVID-19. Whole-study context: There were acute and convalescent COVID-19 samples, and they came from the United States, Italy and Spain. T cells, B-cell-depleted T cells, or PBMCs supplied cDNA or gDNA.

V lost 4 bases and J lost 4, with 14 bases in between. Germline V CDR1 and CDR2: SEHNR, FQNEAQ (reference sequence). The CDR3 sequence is 15 residues long. Assay: immunoSEQ multiplex PCR; the TCRdb copy retains only in-frame clones and omits some. The sample includes 250,000 to 300,000 clones, 89% of them seen just once. The chain links TRBV7-9 to TRBJ2-1; possibly TRBD1 for D (6 bases). The sequence was obtained from a man aged 50-59 years with acute or convalescent COVID-19. Sequencing was carried out using peripheral blood. In nucleotides, the CDR3 is TGTGCCAGCAGCTCCTCGAGGACAGTTTACAATGAGCAGTTCTTC. Translating gives CASSSSRTVYNEQFF.